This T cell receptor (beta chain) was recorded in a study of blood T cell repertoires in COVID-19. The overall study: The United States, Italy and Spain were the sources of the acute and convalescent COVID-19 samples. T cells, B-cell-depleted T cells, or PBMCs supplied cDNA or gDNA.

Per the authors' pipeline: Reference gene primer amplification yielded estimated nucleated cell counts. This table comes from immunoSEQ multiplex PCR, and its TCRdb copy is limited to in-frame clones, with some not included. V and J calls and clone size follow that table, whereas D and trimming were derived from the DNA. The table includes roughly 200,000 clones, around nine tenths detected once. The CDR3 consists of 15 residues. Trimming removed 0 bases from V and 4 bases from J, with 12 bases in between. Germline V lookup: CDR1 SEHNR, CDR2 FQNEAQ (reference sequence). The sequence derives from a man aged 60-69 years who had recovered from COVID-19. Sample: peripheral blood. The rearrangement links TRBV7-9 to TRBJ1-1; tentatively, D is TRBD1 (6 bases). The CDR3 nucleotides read TGTGCCAGCAGCTTAGCACAGGGTGGGGGCACTGAAGCTTTCTTT. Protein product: CASSLAQGGGTEAFF.